This T cell receptor beta chain was identified in a study of T-cell memory formation after mild COVID-19. At the level of the study: The two donors had largely donor-specific TCR clusters.

In TCRdb, the 5' RACE reads were re-called with MiXCR into one record per CDR3 protein. The table records approximately 100,000 distinct CDR3 sequences, more than 9.5% of them present only once. Study-wide points: CD8+ contracting clones occupied EMRA, while CD4+ ones occupied mainly CM and EM. Prior to infection, memory already included some responding clones, suggesting cross-reactive memory joined. A second wave expanding day 15 to 37 was CD4+-biased; contracting clones were balanced.

The CDR3 covers 17 residues. V dropped 5 bases and J dropped 2; count of bases not matched to a gene: 11. This clonotype was seen ten or more times. Antigen specificity is unknown. The receptor was isolated from a man aged 18 to 35 who had mild COVID-19 (a few samples of this study predate the infection). Cell type and time point are not known. Sequencing input: PBMCs or a T cell subset sorted from them (not recorded which). V and J are TRBV12-3 or TRBV12-4 and TRBJ1-3; TRBD1 aligns across 8 bases. CDR3 DNA: TGTGCCAGCAGTACCGGACAGGGCCCGTACGCTGGAAACACCATATATTTT. Protein: CASSTGQGPYAGNTIYF.